This TCR beta chain was obtained from a study of cytomegalovirus exposure and HLA in healthy donors. About the study: Within an early data release were 65 million to 90 million unique TCRs drawn from HLA-typed donors. The study's findings and limits: There were a few CMV-associated chains whose specificity for CMV antigens was confirmed in vitro. Sequencing likely caused a cluster of highly shared sequence variants. A later analysis reportedly found fewer N-insertions in an Asian-associated ancestry cluster than the approximately 660-donor mean.

Germline V gene sequence: CDR1 SGHNT, CDR2 YYREEE (reference sequence). The CDR3 totals 17 residues. V gave up 1 base and J gave up 2 bases; unmatched junction bases: 8. Vbeta (60) and Jbeta (13) primers were used in the PCR. TCRdb's table, derived via immunoSEQ multiplex PCR, lists solely in-frame clones and lacks some. Found here are some 150,000 clones, approximately 84% of them singletons; the top ten hold roughly 2.4%. In its sample, this clone was seen a few times. What it binds is not known. The chain uses TRBV5-4 and TRBJ2-7; 11 nucleotides match TRBD1. The clonotype was recovered from a woman aged 18-29 years in good health and CMV-seronegative. The sample was PBMCs. CDR3 amino acids: CASSLLGWGQGAYEQYF. The CDR3 coding sequence is TGTGCCAGCAGCTTGTTAGGCTGGGGACAGGGGGCCTACGAGCAGTACTTC.